The 25 T cell receptor beta chains given below trace back to one sample, sequenced in a study of CD8+ T cells in alopecia areata. Documented treatment: oral pan-JAK inhibitor, 5-10 mg twice daily. Reverse transcription of extracted RNA yielded cDNA, which provided the sequencing template. Data came from immunoSEQ multiplex PCR; TCRdb stores just in-frame clones and leaves some out. Of a few hundred thousand clones listed, less than 50% are singletons. The sample in question was CD4+ T cells sorted from blood, obtained at approximately week 39, from a patient treated with tofacitinib. Receptors originate from a human donor with alopecia areata.

This clone was observed a few times. V usage is TRBV7-9 and J usage is TRBJ2-5, with D unresolved. TRBJ2-7 explains the end of the DNA better; the J call may be wrong. The germline V gene encodes CDR1 SEHNR and CDR2 FQNEAQ (reference sequence). This CDR3 is built from 12 residues. This chain's CDR3 is CASSLDVYEQYF. The CDR3 DNA reads TGTGCCAGCAGCCTTGACGTCTACGAGCAGTACTTC.

This chain joins TRBV4-3 and TRBJ1-2; D ambiguous. Trimming removed 0 bases at V and 5 bases at J, with 10 bases between. The CDR3 is made up of 14 amino acids. Germline CDR1 reads LGHNA; CDR2 reads YSLEER. CDR3 residues: CASSQDPRNYGYTF. The CDR3 DNA reads as TGCGCCAGCAGCCAAGATCCCCGGAATTATGGCTACACCTTC.

This clone was observed a handful of times. V usage is TRBV7-2 and J usage is TRBJ2-3, with D tentatively TRBD1 or TRBD2 (5 bases each). Germline V lookup: CDR1 SGHTA, CDR2 FQGNSA. V lost 5 bases, J lost 5 bases, and 11 bases lay in between. The CDR3 is 13 residues long. CDR3 bases: TGTGCCAGCAGCCCGGAGAGGGGAGATACGCAGTATTTT. Its protein is CASSPERGDTQYF.

The gene calls are TRBV29-1 and TRBJ1-1; D remains ambiguous. The V gene lost 5 bases and the J gene lost 0 bases, with 10 bases spanning the gap. The CDR3 spans 13 residues. Looked up from germline, CDR1 is SQVTM and CDR2 is ANQGSEA. The CDR3 coding sequence is TGCAGCGTTTCCCCACGTATGAACACTGAAGCTTTCTTT. This codes for CSVSPRMNTEAFF.

The chain links TRBV15 to TRBJ2-7; the D gene is possibly TRBD1 (5 bases). This CDR3 has 16 amino acids. Trimming removed 1 base at V and 1 base at J, with 14 bases between. CDR1 LNHNV and CDR2 YYDKDF come from the germline V gene (reference sequence). In nucleotides, the CDR3 is TGTGCCACCAGCAGAGTACACCAGGGTCCATCCTACGAGCAGTACTTC. It codes for CATSRVHQGPSYEQYF.

The rearrangement joins TRBV6-5 to TRBJ2-2; D possibly matches TRBD1 or TRBD2 (5 bases each). The CDR3 sequence is 15 residues long. From germline, CDR1 is MNHEY and CDR2 SVGAGI. Trimming cost V 6 bases and J 0 bases, with 11 bases left between them. The CDR3 region is CASSTGTANTGELFF. The CDR3 coding sequence is TGTGCCAGCAGCACCGGGACGGCGAACACCGGGGAGCTGTTTTTT.

J is TRBJ2-5 and V is TRBV30; 9 nucleotides align to TRBD1. Germline values: CDR1 GTSNPN, CDR2 SVGIG (reference sequence). Trimming cost V 4 bases and J 5 bases; bases outside gene matches: 5. The CDR3 extends over 13 amino acids. The CDR3 nucleotides are TGTGCCTGGATCAAACAGGGGGCTGAGACCCAGTACTTC. Residues: CAWIKQGAETQYF.

V gene TRBV7-9 combines with J gene TRBJ1-2; 7 bases fit TRBD1. Germline V gene lookup returns CDR1 SEHNR and CDR2 FQNEAQ (reference sequence). The CDR3 has 16 amino acids. Germline trimming cut 5 bases from V and 2 bases from J; bases unmatched to any gene: 11. For the CDR3, the DNA is TGTGCCAGCAGCCGCTCGACAGGGATTGGGAACTATGGCTACACCTTC. It yields the protein CASSRSTGIGNYGYTF.

V gene TRBV29-1 combines with J gene TRBJ2-1; no clear D gene. The CDR3 consists of 11 residues. Trimming cost V 5 bases and J 5 bases, with 7 bases left between them. CDR1 and CDR2 (germline): SQVTM, ANQGSEA. As DNA, the CDR3 is TGCAGCGTTATTTTCCACAATGAGCAGTTCTTC. Its protein product is CSVIFHNEQFF.

The CDR3, as DNA: TGTGCCAGCAGCCACAGTGAGACTGTCCTTAGACACAATGAGCAGTTCTTC. This codes for CASSHSETVLRHNEQFF. The rearrangement joins TRBV13 to TRBJ2-1; unclear D gene. The V gene's germline CDR1 is PRHDT and CDR2 FYEKMQ (reference sequence). V was clipped by 5 bases and J by 5 bases, with 22 bases between them. The CDR3 sequence is 17 residues long.

This CDR3 is CASSPSDSPNYGYTF. The CDR3 DNA follows: TGTGCCAGCAGTCCATCGGACAGTCCTAACTATGGCTACACCTTC. The V gene is TRBV28, the J gene TRBJ1-2; possibly TRBD1 for D (6 bases). Germline V gene lookup returns CDR1 MDHEN and CDR2 SYDVKM. The CDR3 covers 15 residues. V was trimmed by 5 bases and J by 0 bases, leaving 13 bases between them.

This clone was counted only a few times. The DNA of the CDR3 is TGCAGCGTTATGCCCAGTGGCTCTGGAAACACCATATATTTT. It specifies CSVMPSGSGNTIYF. This chain connects TRBV29-1 to TRBJ1-3, with D uncertain. Per the germline V gene, CDR1 is SQVTM and CDR2 is ANQGSEA. V was trimmed by 5 bases and J by 0 bases, leaving 11 bases between them. CDR3 length equals 14 residues.

This chain links TRBV29-1 with TRBJ2-1; 13 bases align to TRBD2. This CDR3 has 15 amino acids. The germline V gene encodes CDR1 SQVTM and CDR2 ANQGSEA. Trimming at V came to 7 bases and at J to 5 bases, leaving 8 bases not matched to a gene. This CDR3 reads CSAHPGLAGNNEQFF. CDR3 bases: TGCAGCGCCCACCCGGGACTAGCGGGAAACAATGAGCAGTTCTTC.

The J gene is TRBJ1-4, the V gene TRBV30; D remains unclear. The CDR3 contains 14 residues. Germline CDR1 and CDR2: GTSNPN and SVGIG (reference sequence). V was shortened by 4 bases and J by 8 bases, with 17 bases between the two germline ends. Here the CDR3 reads CAWNVIGFQEKLFF. In DNA, the CDR3 is TGTGCCTGGAACGTTATCGGGTTTCAGGAAAAACTGTTTTTT. Full variable domain (remainder filled in from reference TRBV30 and TRBJ1-4): SQTIHQWPATLVQPVGSPLSLECTVEGTSNPNLYWYRQAAGRGLQLLFYSVGIGQISSEVPQNLSASRPQDRQFILSSKKLLLSDSGFYLCAWNVIGFQEKLFFGSGTQLSVL.

The genes are TRBV9 and TRBJ2-1, with unresolved D. The germline V and J ends were trimmed by 0 bases and 7 bases, with 5 bases remaining between them. CDR3 length: 12 residues. CDR1 and CDR2 (germline): SGDLS, YYNGEE. The CDR3 spells CASSVASNEQFF. In DNA form, the CDR3 reads TGTGCCAGCAGCGTAGCTTCAAATGAGCAGTTCTTC.

The chain combines TRBV5-1 with TRBJ1-2; D call uncertain. Trimming took off 4 bases at V and 1 base at J, with 14 bases between the two ends. Looked up from germline, CDR1 is SGHRS and CDR2 is YFSETQ. The CDR3 totals 15 residues. This CDR3 reads CASSPGAEINYGYTF. The CDR3, as DNA: TGCGCCAGCAGCCCGGGTGCGGAAATTAACTATGGCTACACCTTC.

Only a few counts were recorded for this clone. The chain employs TRBV7-6 and TRBJ2-3; TRBD2 aligns across 7 bases. This CDR3 has 14 amino acids. V dropped 5 bases and J dropped 2; count of bases not matched to a gene: 4. In germline, CDR1 is SGHVS, CDR2 FNYEAQ. CDR3 protein: CASSLGGTTDTQYF. The DNA of the CDR3 is TGTGCCAGCAGCCTGGGAGGGACCACAGATACGCAGTATTTT.

In this sample, this clone turned up a few times. This sequence joins TRBV28 and TRBJ2-5; tentatively, D is TRBD2 (6 bases). The CDR3 totals 16 residues. From germline, CDR1 is MDHEN and CDR2 SYDVKM. The ends were cut back, 5 bases at V and 4 bases at J, with 20 bases in the middle. For the CDR3, the DNA is TGTGCCAGCAGTGCAACCGGGACTCGGAAAGGAGAGACCCAGTACTTC. As protein: CASSATGTRKGETQYF.

This clone was detected a few times. As DNA, the CDR3 is TGTGCTAGTGGTATTGGAGAGGTCGGCACCGGGGAGCTGTTTTTT. This codes for CASGIGEVGTGELFF. V gene TRBV12-5 combines with J gene TRBJ2-2; no firm D call. Germline V gene lookup returns CDR1 LGHNT and CDR2 FRNRAP. Trimming took 5 bases from V and 4 from J, leaving 14 bases between them. This CDR3 spans 15 amino acids. Filled out from reference TRBV12-5 and TRBJ2-2, the complete variable domain reads DARVTQTPRHKVTEMGQEVTMRCQPILGHNTVFWYRQTMMQGLELLAYFRNRAPLDDSGMPKDRFSAEMPDATLATLKIQPSEPRDSAVYFCASGIGEVGTGELFFGEGSRLTVL.

A few counts support this clone. The V and J genes are TRBV19 and TRBJ1-1, with 10 bases fitting TRBD1. From germline, CDR1 is LNHDA and CDR2 SQIVND (reference sequence). The trim removed 2 bases at V and 6 bases at J, leaving 6 bases unmatched. The CDR3 has 15 amino acids. The CDR3 nucleotides are TGTGCCAGTAGTATAATGACCGGGACAGGGGCTGAAGCTTTCTTT. This codes for CASSIMTGTGAEAFF.

V gene TRBV5-6 combines with J gene TRBJ2-1; D might be TRBD1 or TRBD2, each matching 6 bases. The CDR3 is made up of 12 amino acids. Germline V gene data show CDR1 as SGHDT and CDR2 as YYEEEE. Trimming took 5 bases from V and 7 from J, leaving 10 bases between them. The CDR3 DNA reads as TGTGCCAGCAGGAAAGGGGGGAATGAGCAGTTCTTC. It yields the protein CASRKGGNEQFF.

The CDR3 loop reads CSVTPYGYTF. CDR3 in DNA: TGCAGCGTTACCCCCTATGGCTACACCTTC. J is TRBJ1-2 and V is TRBV29-1; no clear D. The germline V gene has CDR1 SQVTM and CDR2 ANQGSEA. The CDR3 is made up of 10 amino acids. Trimming took off 5 bases at V and 4 bases at J, with 5 bases between the two ends.

V and J are TRBV30 and TRBJ2-4; tentative D call: TRBD2 (6 bases). Looked up from germline, CDR1 is GTSNPN and CDR2 is SVGIG (reference sequence). This CDR3 is 22 amino acids long. Trimming took 0 bases from V and 0 from J, leaving 30 bases between them. The CDR3 bases are TGTGCCTGGAGTGTAATGGGCAGCATCACTAGCCAGTCCCGACTAGCCAAAAACATTCAGTACTTC. Encoded protein: CAWSVMGSITSQSRLAKNIQYF.

DNA of the CDR3: TGCAGCGGATTAAGCTCTGGAAACACCATATATTTT. It translates to CSGLSSGNTIYF. The V call is TRBV29-1, the J call TRBJ1-3; no clear D gene. The length of the CDR3 is 12 residues. Between the trimmed V and J ends, which lost 7 bases and 0 bases, there was a span of 7 bases. Germline loops: CDR1 SQVTM, CDR2 ANQGSEA.

This clone was recorded a few times. The chain has TRBV4-1 and TRBJ1-4; no reliable D call. The V gene's germline CDR1 is MGHRA and CDR2 YSYEKL. The CDR3 spans 14 residues. V was trimmed by 2 bases and J by 5 bases, leaving 9 bases between them. CDR3 protein: CASSQSGRNEKLFF. The CDR3 region has the DNA TGCGCCAGCAGCCAATCTGGACGGAATGAAAAACTGTTTTTT.